A selection of T cell receptor beta chains follows, all from one sample in a study of T-cell memory formation after mild COVID-19. TCRdb redid the calling of the 5' RACE reads with MiXCR, one entry per CDR3 protein. The table lists 260,000 or so distinct CDR3 sequences, around 17% of them singletons. The sequencing sample was made of PBMCs or a T cell subset sorted from them (not recorded which). Every receptor here comes from a young man who had mild COVID-19 (a few samples of this study predate the infection). Cell type and time point are not known. Each CDR3 is given with its conserved first and last residue. A D gene is named only where the DNA matches it firmly. Some rows have no size entry. The others give once, few or many, or a class for an expanded clone.

j_call v_call d_call clone_size cdr3_nt cdr3_aa
TRBJ2-1 TRBV11-2 - few TGTGCCAGCAGCCCATCTCGTTTGCGTGAGCAGTTCTTC CASSPSRLREQFF
TRBJ1-2 TRBV2 - many TGTGCCAGCAGGGGACGAGCTGTTGGCTACACCTTC CASRGRAVGYTF
TRBJ1-1 TRBV6-5 - few TGTGCCAGCAGTCCTTTGACAGGGAACACTGAAGCTTTCTTT CASSPLTGNTEAFF
TRBJ2-3 TRBV6-4 TRBD1 - TGTGCCAGCAGTGAAGGACAGGGGAGTGCAGATACGCAGTATTTT CASSEGQGSADTQYF
TRBJ2-1 TRBV6-2/TRBV6-3 TRBD2 - TGTGCCAGCCTATACCCTGGGGGGGTGGCGCAGTTCTTC CASLYPGGVAQFF
TRBJ1-2 TRBV6-1 - - TGTGCCAGCAGTCCCCTAGGAGGGGCTGGCTACACCTTC CASSPLGGAGYTF
TRBJ2-1 TRBV9 - - TGTGCCAGCAGCGTAGATGGTAATGAGCAGTTCTTC CASSVDGNEQFF
TRBJ2-7 TRBV6-5 TRBD1 - TGTGCCAGCAGTCAGACAGGGGACGAGCAGTACTTC CASSQTGDEQYF
TRBJ2-1 TRBV5-4 - - TGTGCCAGCAGCTTGTTGCCGGGCGAGCAGTTCTTC CASSLLPGEQFF
TRBJ1-1 TRBV2 - few TGTGCCAGCAGTGAAAACAGCATGAACACTGAAGCTTTCTTT CASSENSMNTEAFF
TRBJ1-5 TRBV7-2 - - TGTGCCAGCAGCTCAGGAGGGAAGGATCAGCCCCAGCATTTT CASSSGGKDQPQHF
TRBJ1-5 TRBV2 - many TGTGCCAGCAGTAAGAGTACGGTTAGCAATCAGCCCCAGCATTTT CASSKSTVSNQPQHF
TRBJ2-3 TRBV7-2 - few TGTGCCAGCTCACAGGGCGGGAATCGTGCGCAGTATTTT CASSQGGNRAQYF
TRBJ1-6 TRBV7-9 - few TGTGCCAGCAGCTCCCGGACTGAGTATAATTCACCCCTCCACTTT CASSSRTEYNSPLHF
TRBJ2-1 TRBV18 TRBD2 few TGTGCCAGCTCACCTCGACTAGCGGGGGGTTCGGAGCAGTTCTTC CASSPRLAGGSEQFF
TRBJ1-2 TRBV6-1 - - TGTGCCAGCACCGAAGGGGAACCACCATTCTATGGCTACACCTTC CASTEGEPPFYGYTF
TRBJ2-1 TRBV12-3/TRBV12-4 TRBD1 - TGTGCCAGCAGCCCCGGGACAGGGGGTAGCTATGAGCAGTTCTTC CASSPGTGGSYEQFF
TRBJ2-4 TRBV15 - few TGTGCCACCAGCAGCGAACAGGGCTGGGCCAAAAACATTCAGTACTTC CATSSEQGWAKNIQYF
TRBJ2-5 TRBV5-1 - few TGCGCCAGCAGCAGGGGTAACCAAGAGACCCAGTACTTC CASSRGNQETQYF
TRBJ2-5 TRBV7-9 - few TGTGCCAGCAGCCCCCCGTACGGGGGGCTTCGAGGTGAGACCCAGTACTTC CASSPPYGGLRGETQYF
TRBJ1-2 TRBV5-1 TRBD1 - TGCGCCAGCAGCGACGGACAGGGGTACTATGGCTACACCTTC CASSDGQGYYGYTF
TRBJ2-5 TRBV3-1 - - TGTGCCAGCAGCCAAGAAGAAAGGAAACGGGGGCACCGACGGGAGACCCAGTACTTC CASSQEERKRGHRRETQYF
TRBJ2-1 TRBV7-9 TRBD1 - TGTGCCAGCAGCTGGACAGGGGGCCCCTACAATGAGCAGTTCTTC CASSWTGGPYNEQFF
TRBJ2-3 TRBV7-2 - few TGTGCCAGCAGCTTACTACTTGATACGCAGTATTTT CASSLLLDTQYF
TRBJ1-6 TRBV18 - few TGTGCCAGCTCATCGACAGACGATAATTCACCCCTCCACTTT CASSSTDDNSPLHF
TRBJ2-1 TRBV5-1 TRBD1 many TGCGCCAGCAGCTTCTCCATGACAGGGGTATACAATGAGCAGTTCTTC CASSFSMTGVYNEQFF
TRBJ2-1 TRBV6-2/TRBV6-3 TRBD2 few TGTGCCAGCAGTCATAGCGGGGGTTCCTACAATGAGCAGTTCTTC CASSHSGGSYNEQFF
TRBJ2-7 TRBV7-6 - few TGTGCCAGCAGCTTCACAGGGACCCACGAGCAGTACTTC CASSFTGTHEQYF
TRBJ2-5 TRBV29-1 TRBD2 few TGCAGCGTTGAAGTACTAGCGGGGAACCCAGAGACCCAGTACTTC CSVEVLAGNPETQYF
TRBJ2-7 TRBV20-1 - few TGCAGTGCTAGAGACCCGTTTGATTCGCTCGAGCAGTACTTC CSARDPFDSLEQYF
TRBJ1-3 TRBV5-5 - - TGTGCCAGCAGCTTATGGGCAGAATCTGGAAACACCATATATTTT CASSLWAESGNTIYF
TRBJ2-1 TRBV6-4 TRBD2 - TGTGCCAGCAGTGAGTCGTTTGCGGGGGGCTACAATGAGCAGTTCTTC CASSESFAGGYNEQFF
TRBJ2-5 TRBV12-3/TRBV12-4 TRBD1 many TGTGCCAGCAGTTTATCAGGACAGGGCCAAGAGACCCAGTACTTC CASSLSGQGQETQYF
TRBJ1-6 TRBV11-1 - few TGTGCCAGCAGCTTCCGTCCGTTACCGGGACCGCAGAATTCACCCCTCCACTTT CASSFRPLPGPQNSPLHF
TRBJ1-5 TRBV5-1 - - TGCGCCAGCAGCTTGGGGACGGATCAGCCCCAGCATTTT CASSLGTDQPQHF
TRBJ1-5 TRBV20-1 TRBD1 many TGCAGTGCTAGAGAACCCCCCGGCCGGGACAGGGGGCCCGTATATAGCAATCAGCCCCAGCATTTT CSAREPPGRDRGPVYSNQPQHF
TRBJ2-2 TRBV7-2 - few TGTGCCAGCAGTGCGTGGGTGGCAAACACCGGGGAGCTGTTTTTT CASSAWVANTGELFF
TRBJ2-3 TRBV9 - many TGTGCCAGCAGCGGGGGATCGGGCACAGATACGCAGTATTTT CASSGGSGTDTQYF
TRBJ2-5 TRBV10-3 - - TGTGCCATCATGGGGGGGGCTGAAGAGACCCAGTACTTC CAIMGGAEETQYF
TRBJ1-3 TRBV4-1 - - TGCGCCAGCAGCCAACCCAGGGCTGGAAACACCATATATTTT CASSQPRAGNTIYF
TRBJ2-7 TRBV12-3/TRBV12-4 - few TGTGCCAGCAGTCGGGACCCCGTCTACGAGCAGTACTTC CASSRDPVYEQYF
TRBJ2-2 TRBV9 - - TGTGCCAGCAGCCCTAGCTACACCGGGGAGCTGTTTTTT CASSPSYTGELFF
TRBJ1-2 TRBV12-3/TRBV12-4 - few TGTGCCAGCAGTTTCTCCGGGGGGTATGGCTACACCTTC CASSFSGGYGYTF
TRBJ1-6 TRBV11-1 - - TGTGCCAGCAGCTCTCCCATCCAAGGCAATTCACCCCTCCACTTT CASSSPIQGNSPLHF
TRBJ2-1 TRBV20-1 TRBD2 - TGCAGTGCGAACGCCCGGGGGGGTTCCTACAATGAGCAGTTCTTC CSANARGGSYNEQFF
TRBJ2-1 TRBV7-9 TRBD2 many TGTGCCAGCAGCTCAGGACTAGCGGGGAGCTCCTACAATGAGCAGTTCTTC CASSSGLAGSSYNEQFF
TRBJ2-2 TRBV5-1 - few TGCGCCAGCAGCGCGGCGGGACAGCCGAACACCGGGGAGCTGTTTTTT CASSAAGQPNTGELFF
TRBJ1-1 TRBV6-5 - - TGTGCCAGCAGTGCGACTCAAGGGGACACTGAAGCTTTCTTT CASSATQGDTEAFF
TRBJ1-3 TRBV7-2 - - TGTGCCAGCAGCTTATGGGCAGGGCTTGGAAACACCATATATTTT CASSLWAGLGNTIYF
TRBJ2-5 TRBV20-1 TRBD2 - TGCAGTGCGTCCGATACTAGCGGGGGTCATCGGACCCAGTACTTC CSASDTSGGHRTQYF
TRBJ2-1 TRBV21-1 - - TGTGCCAGCAGCAAAGCGGGCTCCTACAATGAGCAGTTCTTC CASSKAGSYNEQFF
TRBJ2-7 TRBV6-2/TRBV6-3 - few TGTGCCAGCAGCGGCCCTATACTCGAGCAGTACTTC CASSGPILEQYF